This entry features one TCR beta chain sequence. These data are taken from a study of blood T cell repertoires in COVID-19. Overall study context: Sites across the United States, Italy and Spain contributed samples from acute and convalescent COVID-19. In each case, the material was cDNA or gDNA derived from T cells, B-cell-depleted T cells, or PBMCs.

As processed by the authors: Amplification of reference gene primers was used by the study to estimate nucleated cell counts. Clones were read by immunoSEQ multiplex PCR, and TCRdb kept only the in-frame ones, dropping some. The V and J calls and clone size are taken from that table; D and trimming were inferred from the DNA. The table has approximately 400,000 clones, more than 70% seen once. Germline V lookup: CDR1 SGHNT, CDR2 YYREEE (reference sequence). This CDR3 spans 17 amino acids. V shed 1 base and J 2 bases; nucleotides not matched to a gene: 8. Sequencing was carried out using PBMCs or T cells enriched from blood (not recorded which). The source is a woman under 30 who had recovered from COVID-19. The chain uses TRBV5-4 and TRBJ2-3; 9 nucleotides align to TRBD2. The CDR3 is CASSLNAVAGDTDTQYF. CDR3 bases: TGTGCCAGCAGCTTGAACGCGGTAGCGGGGGACACAGATACGCAGTATTTT.